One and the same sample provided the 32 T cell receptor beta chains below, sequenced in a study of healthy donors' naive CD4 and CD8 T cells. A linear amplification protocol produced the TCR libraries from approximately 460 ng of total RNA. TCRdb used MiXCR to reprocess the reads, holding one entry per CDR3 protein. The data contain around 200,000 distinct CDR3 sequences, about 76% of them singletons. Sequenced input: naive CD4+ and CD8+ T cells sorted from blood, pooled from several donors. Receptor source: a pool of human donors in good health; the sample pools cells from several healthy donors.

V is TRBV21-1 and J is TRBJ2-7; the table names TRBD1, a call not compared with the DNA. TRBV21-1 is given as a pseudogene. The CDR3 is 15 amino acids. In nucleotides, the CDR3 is TGTGCCAGCAGCAAATACGGGGACAGCTCCTACGAGCAGTACTTC. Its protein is CASSKYGDSSYEQYF.

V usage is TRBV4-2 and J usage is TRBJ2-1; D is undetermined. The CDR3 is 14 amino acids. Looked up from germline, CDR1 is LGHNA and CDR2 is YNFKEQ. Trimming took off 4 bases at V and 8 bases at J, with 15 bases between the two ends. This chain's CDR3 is CASSPGEDGDEQFF. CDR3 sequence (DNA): TGTGCCAGCAGCCCAGGAGAAGATGGAGATGAGCAGTTCTTC.

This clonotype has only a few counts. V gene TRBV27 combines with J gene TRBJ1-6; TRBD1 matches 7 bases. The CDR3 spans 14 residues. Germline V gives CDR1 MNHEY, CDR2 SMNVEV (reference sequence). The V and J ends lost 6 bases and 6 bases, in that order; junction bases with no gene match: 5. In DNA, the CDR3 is TGTGCCAGCAGACTAGGACAGGCTAATTCACCCCTCCACTTT. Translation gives CASRLGQANSPLHF.

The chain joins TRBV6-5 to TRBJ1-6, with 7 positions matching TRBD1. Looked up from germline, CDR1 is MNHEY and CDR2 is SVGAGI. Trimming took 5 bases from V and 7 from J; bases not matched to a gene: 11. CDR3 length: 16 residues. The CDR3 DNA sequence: TGTGCCAGCAGTCCGGTAAGGCGGACAGGCAATTCACCCCTCCACTTT. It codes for CASSPVRRTGNSPLHF.

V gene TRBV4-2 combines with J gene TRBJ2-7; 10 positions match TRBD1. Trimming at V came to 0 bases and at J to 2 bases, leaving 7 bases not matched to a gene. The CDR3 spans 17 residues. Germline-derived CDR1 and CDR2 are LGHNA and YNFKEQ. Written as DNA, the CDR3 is TGTGCCAGCAGCCAAGAGGGACCGGGACAGGGGCCCTACGAGCAGTACTTC. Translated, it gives CASSQEGPGQGPYEQYF.

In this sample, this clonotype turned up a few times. The DNA for the CDR3 is TGTGCCAGCAGTTTTCATCGCAGGGGGCTGATTACTGACCAGAGCTCCTATAATTCACCCCTCCACTTT. Translating it yields CASSFHRRGLITDQSSYNSPLHF. The gene calls are TRBV12-3 or TRBV12-4 and TRBJ1-6, with TRBD1 identical over 8 bases. V shed 3 bases, J shed 0 bases, and the junction held 22 bases outside the gene matches. This CDR3 is 23 amino acids long.

The CDR3 reads CASSPGLGGYTF. In nucleotides, the CDR3 is TGTGCCAGCAGCCCGGGACTCGGTGGCTACACCTTC. The chain has TRBV6-5 and TRBJ1-2; a weak D match, TRBD1 (5 bases). Per germline, CDR1 MNHEY and CDR2 SVGAGI. The CDR3 spans 12 residues. V was trimmed by 6 bases and J by 7 bases, leaving 12 bases between them.

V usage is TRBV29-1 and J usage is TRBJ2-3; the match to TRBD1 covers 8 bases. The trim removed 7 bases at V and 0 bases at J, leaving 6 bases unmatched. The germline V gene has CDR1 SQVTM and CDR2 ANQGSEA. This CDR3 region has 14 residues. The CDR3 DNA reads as TGCAGCGGCGACAGGGGATCGAGCACAGATACGCAGTATTTT. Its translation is CSGDRGSSTDTQYF.

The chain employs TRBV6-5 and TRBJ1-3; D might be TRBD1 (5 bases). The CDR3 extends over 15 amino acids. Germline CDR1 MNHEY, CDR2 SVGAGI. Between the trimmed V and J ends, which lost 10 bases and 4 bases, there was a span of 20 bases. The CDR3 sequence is CATKGLLRGGNTIYF. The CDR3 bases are TGTGCCACCAAGGGACTACTAAGAGGAGGAAACACCATATATTTT.

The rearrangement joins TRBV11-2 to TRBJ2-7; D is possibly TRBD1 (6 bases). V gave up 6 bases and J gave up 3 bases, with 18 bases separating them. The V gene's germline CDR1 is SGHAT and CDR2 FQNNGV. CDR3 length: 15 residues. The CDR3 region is CASRTPGTRNYEQYF. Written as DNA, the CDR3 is TGTGCCAGCAGGACTCCCGGGACAAGAAACTACGAGCAGTACTTC.

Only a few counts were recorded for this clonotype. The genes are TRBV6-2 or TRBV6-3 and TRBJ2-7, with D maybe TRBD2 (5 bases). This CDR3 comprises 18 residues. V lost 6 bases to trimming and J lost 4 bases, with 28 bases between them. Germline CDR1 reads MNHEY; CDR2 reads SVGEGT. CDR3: CASSYHWNWTDISYEQYF. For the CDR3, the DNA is TGTGCCAGCAGCTATCACTGGAACTGGACTGACATATCATACGAGCAGTACTTC.

The DNA for the CDR3 is TGTGCCAGCAGCTTGGGGACAGGGGTTCTTGGGGCCAACGTCCTGACTTTC. It encodes CASSLGTGVLGANVLTF. The chain recombines TRBV5-6 with TRBJ2-6; 9 nucleotides align to TRBD1. CDR3 length: 17 residues. After removal of 0 bases from V and 3 bases from J, the junction contained 4 bases not matched to a gene. Germline values: CDR1 SGHDT, CDR2 YYEEEE.

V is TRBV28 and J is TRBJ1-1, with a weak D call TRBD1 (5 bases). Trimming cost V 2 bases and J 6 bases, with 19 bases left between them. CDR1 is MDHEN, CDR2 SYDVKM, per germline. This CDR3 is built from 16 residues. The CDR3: CASSLRFSKGRAEAFF. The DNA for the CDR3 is TGTGCCAGCAGTTTAAGGTTTAGTAAGGGGAGGGCTGAAGCTTTCTTT.

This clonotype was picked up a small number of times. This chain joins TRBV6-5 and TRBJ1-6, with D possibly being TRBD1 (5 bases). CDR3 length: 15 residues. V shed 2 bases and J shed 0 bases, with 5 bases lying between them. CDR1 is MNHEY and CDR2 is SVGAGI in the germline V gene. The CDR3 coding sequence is TGTGCCAGCAGTTACGACAGCTCCTATAATTCACCCCTCCACTTT. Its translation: CASSYDSSYNSPLHF.

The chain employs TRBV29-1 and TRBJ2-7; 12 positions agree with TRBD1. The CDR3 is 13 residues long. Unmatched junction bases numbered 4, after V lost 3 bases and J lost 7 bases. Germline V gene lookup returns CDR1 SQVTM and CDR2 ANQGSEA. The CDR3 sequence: CSVEGDRGQEQYF. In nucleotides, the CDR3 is TGCAGCGTTGAGGGGGACAGGGGGCAAGAGCAGTACTTC.

The CDR3 protein is CASSQAPASGGYGYTF. For the CDR3, the DNA is TGCGCCAGCAGCCAAGCTCCAGCCAGTGGGGGCTATGGCTACACCTTC. The rearrangement joins TRBV4-3 to TRBJ1-2; possibly TRBD1 for D (5 bases). The CDR3 extends over 16 amino acids. V lost 1 base and J lost 4, with 16 bases in between. Germline-derived CDR1 and CDR2 are LGHNA and YSLEER.

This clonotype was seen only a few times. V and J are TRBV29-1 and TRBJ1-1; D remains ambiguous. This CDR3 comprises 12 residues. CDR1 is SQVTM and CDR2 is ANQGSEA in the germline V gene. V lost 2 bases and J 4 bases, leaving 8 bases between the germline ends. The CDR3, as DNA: TGCAGCGTTGAACTGGGAGCCACTGAAGCTTTCTTT. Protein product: CSVELGATEAFF.

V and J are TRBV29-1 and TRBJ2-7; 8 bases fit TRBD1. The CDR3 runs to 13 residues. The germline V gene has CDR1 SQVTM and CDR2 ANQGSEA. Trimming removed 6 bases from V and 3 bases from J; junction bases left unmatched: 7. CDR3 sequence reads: CSVGQGGYYEQYF. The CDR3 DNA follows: TGCAGCGTCGGACAGGGTGGGTACTACGAGCAGTACTTC.

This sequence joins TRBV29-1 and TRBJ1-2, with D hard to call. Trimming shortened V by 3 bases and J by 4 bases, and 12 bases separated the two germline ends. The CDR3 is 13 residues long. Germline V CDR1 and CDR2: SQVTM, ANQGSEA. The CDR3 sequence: CSVDGLGVYGYTF. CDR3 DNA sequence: TGCAGCGTTGACGGGCTCGGGGTCTATGGCTACACCTTC. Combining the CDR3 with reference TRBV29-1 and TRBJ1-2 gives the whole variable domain SAVISQKPSRDICQRGTSLTIQCQVDSQVTMMFWYRQQPGQSLTLIATANQGSEATYESGFVIDKFPISRPNLTFSTLTVSNMSPEDSSIYLCSVDGLGVYGYTFGSGTRLTVV.

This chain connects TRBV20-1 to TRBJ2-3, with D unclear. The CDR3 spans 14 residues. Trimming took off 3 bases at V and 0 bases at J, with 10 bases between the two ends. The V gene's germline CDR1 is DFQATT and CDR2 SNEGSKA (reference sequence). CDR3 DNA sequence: TGCAGTGCTAGGCCAGCCCCTAGCACAGATACGCAGTATTTT. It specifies CSARPAPSTDTQYF.

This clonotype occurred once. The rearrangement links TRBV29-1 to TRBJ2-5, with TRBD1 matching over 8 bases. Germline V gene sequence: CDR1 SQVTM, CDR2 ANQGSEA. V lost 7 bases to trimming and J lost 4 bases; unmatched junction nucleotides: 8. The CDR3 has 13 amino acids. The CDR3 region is CSGGQGWVETQYF. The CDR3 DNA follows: TGCAGCGGTGGACAGGGATGGGTAGAGACCCAGTACTTC. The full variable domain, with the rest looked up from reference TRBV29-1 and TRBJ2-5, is SAVISQKPSRDICQRGTSLTIQCQVDSQVTMMFWYRQQPGQSLTLIATANQGSEATYESGFVIDKFPISRPNLTFSTLTVSNMSPEDSSIYLCSGGQGWVETQYFGPGTRLLVL.

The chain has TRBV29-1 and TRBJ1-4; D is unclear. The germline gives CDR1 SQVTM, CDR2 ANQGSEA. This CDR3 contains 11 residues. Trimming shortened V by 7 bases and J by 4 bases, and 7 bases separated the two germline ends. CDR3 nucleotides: TGCAGCGGACTGTTTAATGAAAAACTGTTTTTT. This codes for CSGLFNEKLFF.

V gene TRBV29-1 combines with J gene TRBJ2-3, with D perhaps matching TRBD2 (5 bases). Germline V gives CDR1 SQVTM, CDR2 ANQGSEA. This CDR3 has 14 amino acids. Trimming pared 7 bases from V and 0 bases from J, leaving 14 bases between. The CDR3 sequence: CSASWRVSTDTQYF. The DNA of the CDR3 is TGCAGCGCTTCTTGGCGGGTTAGCACAGATACGCAGTATTTT.

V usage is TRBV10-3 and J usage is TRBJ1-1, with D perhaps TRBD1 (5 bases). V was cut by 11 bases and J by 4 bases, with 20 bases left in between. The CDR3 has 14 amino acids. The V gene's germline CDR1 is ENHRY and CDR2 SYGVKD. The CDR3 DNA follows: TGTGCCTCCGGGGAGGCAGGGAGTGGCACTGAAGCTTTCTTT. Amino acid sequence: CASGEAGSGTEAFF.

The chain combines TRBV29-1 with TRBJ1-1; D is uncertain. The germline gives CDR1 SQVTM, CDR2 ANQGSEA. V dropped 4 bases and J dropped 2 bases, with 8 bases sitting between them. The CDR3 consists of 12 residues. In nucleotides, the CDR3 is TGCAGCGTTGTGGAGGGAAACACTGAAGCTTTCTTT. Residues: CSVVEGNTEAFF.

CDR3 loop: CSVEDRQGVTQYF. The CDR3 DNA is TGCAGCGTTGAAGATCGGCAGGGGGTGACCCAGTACTTC. The chain joins TRBV29-1 to TRBJ2-5; 7 bases are shared with TRBD1. Germline CDR1 reads SQVTM; CDR2 reads ANQGSEA. V lost 0 bases to trimming and J lost 7 bases; unmatched junction nucleotides: 5. The CDR3 is made up of 13 amino acids. The whole variable domain, remainder taken from reference TRBV29-1 and TRBJ2-5, is SAVISQKPSRDICQRGTSLTIQCQVDSQVTMMFWYRQQPGQSLTLIATANQGSEATYESGFVIDKFPISRPNLTFSTLTVSNMSPEDSSIYLCSVEDRQGVTQYFGPGTRLLVL.

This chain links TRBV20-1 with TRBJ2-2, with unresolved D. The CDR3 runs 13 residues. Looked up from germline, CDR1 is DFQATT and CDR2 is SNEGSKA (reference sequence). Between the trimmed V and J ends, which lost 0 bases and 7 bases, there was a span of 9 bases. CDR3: CSARELSNGELFF. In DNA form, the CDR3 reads TGCAGTGCTAGAGAGCTCTCGAACGGGGAGCTGTTTTTT.

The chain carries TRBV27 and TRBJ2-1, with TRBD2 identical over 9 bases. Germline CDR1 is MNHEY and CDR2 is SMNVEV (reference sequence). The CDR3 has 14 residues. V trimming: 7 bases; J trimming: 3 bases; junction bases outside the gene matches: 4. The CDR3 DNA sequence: TGTGCCAGCAAGGGACTAGCTGGCTACAATGAGCAGTTCTTC. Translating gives CASKGLAGYNEQFF.

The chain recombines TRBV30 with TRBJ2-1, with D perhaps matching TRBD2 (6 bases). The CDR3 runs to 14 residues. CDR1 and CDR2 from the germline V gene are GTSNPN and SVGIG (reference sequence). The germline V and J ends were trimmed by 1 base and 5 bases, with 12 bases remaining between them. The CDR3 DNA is TGTGCCTGGAGTGGGGGGAGGAGCGACAATGAGCAGTTCTTC. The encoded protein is CAWSGGRSDNEQFF.

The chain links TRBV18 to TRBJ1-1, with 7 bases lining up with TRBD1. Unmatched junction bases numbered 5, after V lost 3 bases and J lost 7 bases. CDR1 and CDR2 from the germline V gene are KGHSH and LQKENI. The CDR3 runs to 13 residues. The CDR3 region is CASSPDRVNEAFF. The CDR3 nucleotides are TGTGCCAGCTCACCTGACAGGGTGAATGAAGCTTTCTTT. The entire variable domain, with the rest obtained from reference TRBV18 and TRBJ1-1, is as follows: NAGVMQNPRHLVRRRGQEARLRCSPMKGHSHVYWYRQLPEEGLKFMVYLQKENIIDESGMPKERFSAEFPKEGPSILRIQQVVRGDSAAYFCASSPDRVNEAFFGQGTRLTVV.

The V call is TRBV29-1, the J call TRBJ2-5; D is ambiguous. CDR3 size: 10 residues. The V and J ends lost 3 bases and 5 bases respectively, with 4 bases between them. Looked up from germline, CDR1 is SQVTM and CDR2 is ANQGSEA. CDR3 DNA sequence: TGCAGCGTTGACGTGGAGACCCAGTACTTC. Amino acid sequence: CSVDVETQYF. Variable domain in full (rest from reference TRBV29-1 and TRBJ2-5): SAVISQKPSRDICQRGTSLTIQCQVDSQVTMMFWYRQQPGQSLTLIATANQGSEATYESGFVIDKFPISRPNLTFSTLTVSNMSPEDSSIYLCSVDVETQYFGPGTRLLVL.

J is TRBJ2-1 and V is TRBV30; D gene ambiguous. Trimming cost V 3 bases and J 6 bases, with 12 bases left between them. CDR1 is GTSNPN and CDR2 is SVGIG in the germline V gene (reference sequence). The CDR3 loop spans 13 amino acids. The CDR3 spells CAWSVRATNEQFF. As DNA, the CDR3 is TGTGCCTGGAGCGTCCGTGCCACCAATGAGCAGTTCTTC.